This T cell receptor (beta chain) derives from a study of quantifying T cell responses using KT2 cells. Whole-study context: Reverse transcription used primers in the TCR alpha and beta constant regions. General observations from the study: KT2 sequence counts showed saturation when very many KT2 cells were spiked in.

Germline V gene sequence: CDR1 SGHTA, CDR2 FQGNSA. This CDR3 is built from 13 residues. V lost 4 bases and J lost 10, with 13 bases in between. A single-stranded UMI oligo with SP2 sequence was ligated to cDNA 3' ends. An equimolar mix of RC1.1 and RC1.2 primed the beta chain across TRBC1 and TRBC2. TCRdb independently ran MiXCR on the UMI-ligation and nested PCR reads; one entry per CDR3 protein. The sample contains around 50,000 distinct CDR3 sequences, roughly 12% of which appear only once. Note on this clonotype: Antigen unknown.

KT2, a clone with a known TCR, was spiked into unfractionated PBMC. This clonotype was sampled from a human donor. The chain has TRBV7-2 and TRBJ1-4; D call uncertain. Specimen: PBMCs spiked with cells of the T cell clone KT2. The CDR3 region is CASSSPDRLKLFF. CDR3 coding DNA: TGTGCCAGCAGCTCTCCTGACCGCCTAAAACTGTTTTTT.